This TCR beta chain stems from a study of T cells in Graves' hyperthyroidism and ophthalmopathy. Those with hyperthyroidism were 18 to 65 years old, newly diagnosed, and ill for under 2 months. Source material for PBMCs was 10 ml fresh peripheral blood. This clonotype was counted between two and nine times. Its cognate antigen is unknown. General observations from the study: Blood also showed most of the thyroid clonotypes that were expanded above 0.001. The authors' 13 V-J model separated ophthalmopathy from stable hyperthyroidism.

CDR1 and CDR2 from the germline V gene are DFQATT and SNEGSKA (reference sequence). V gave up 0 bases and J gave up 1 base, with 14 bases separating them. The CDR3 length is 16 residues. Using RNA transcripts as the source, TCR beta CDR3 regions were amplified. First-round RT-PCR of the TCR CDR3 relied on the HTBI primer set. TCRdb re-analysed the multiplex PCR reads in MiXCR, keeping a single row per CDR3 protein. This repertoire shows 300,000 to 450,000 distinct CDR3 sequences, 15% to 17% found once; its top ten account for about a quarter. This sequence originates from a woman between 18 and 30 years old with Graves' hyperthyroidism that later progressed to Graves' ophthalmopathy. The specimen was blood. V and J are TRBV20-1 and TRBJ2-3; no definite D call. The CDR3: CSARDQLEVGTDTQYF. For the CDR3, the DNA is TGCAGTGCTAGAGATCAGCTAGAAGTTGGCACAGATACGCAGTATTTT.